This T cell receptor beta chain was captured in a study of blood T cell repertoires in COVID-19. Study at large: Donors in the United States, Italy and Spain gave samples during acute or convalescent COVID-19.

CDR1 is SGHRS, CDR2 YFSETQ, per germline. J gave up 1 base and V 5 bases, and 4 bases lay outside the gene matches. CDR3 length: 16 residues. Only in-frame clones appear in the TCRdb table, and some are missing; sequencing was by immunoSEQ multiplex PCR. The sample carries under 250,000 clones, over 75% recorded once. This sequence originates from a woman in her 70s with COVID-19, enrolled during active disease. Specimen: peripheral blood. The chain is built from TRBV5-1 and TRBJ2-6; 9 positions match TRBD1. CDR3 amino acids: CASSRTGDSGANVLTF. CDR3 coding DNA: TGCGCCAGCAGTCGGACAGGGGATTCTGGGGCCAACGTCCTGACTTTC.